One and the same sample provided the 6 T cell receptor beta chains below, sequenced in a study of T cells in narcolepsy. Assay: immunoSEQ multiplex PCR; the TCRdb copy retains only in-frame clones and omits some. The repertoire holds some 16,000 clones, with over 55% as singletons. The material sequenced was CD45RA- memory CD8+ T cells from PBMCs. Source of these receptors: a human donor with narcolepsy.

V gene TRBV11-2 combines with J gene TRBJ2-7; tentative D call: TRBD1 (5 bases). V shed 1 base and J shed 6 bases, with 13 bases lying between them. The CDR3 sequence is 14 residues long. Per the germline V gene, CDR1 is SGHAT and CDR2 is FQNNGV. CDR3 loop: CASSLGAGSREQYF. As DNA, the CDR3 is TGTGCCAGCAGCTTAGGGGCAGGGTCCCGCGAGCAGTACTTC.

The DNA of the CDR3 is TGTGCCAGCAGCGTGCTAGCGAGTCGCACAGATACGCAGTATTTT. Translation gives CASSVLASRTDTQYF. V is TRBV9 and J is TRBJ2-3; perhaps TRBD2 as D (6 bases). The germline V gene encodes CDR1 SGDLS and CDR2 YYNGEE. The CDR3 totals 15 residues. V lost 2 bases and J lost 1, with 11 bases in between.

The genes are TRBV9 and TRBJ2-3; 8 nucleotides agree with TRBD2. The CDR3 has 15 amino acids. The V segment lost 4 bases and the J segment 0 bases; nucleotides outside the gene matches: 4. Germline V gene data show CDR1 as SGDLS and CDR2 as YYNGEE. CDR3: CASSPRTSSTDTQYF. CDR3 nucleotide sequence: TGTGCCAGCAGCCCGAGGACTAGCAGCACAGATACGCAGTATTTT.

This clone has more than one count but fewer than ten. The V gene is TRBV7-3, the J gene TRBJ1-2; D is possibly TRBD1 (5 bases). The CDR3 length is 13 residues. The germline V gene encodes CDR1 SGHTA and CDR2 FQGTGA. Trimming took 3 bases from V and 8 from J, leaving 13 bases between them. DNA for the CDR3: TGTGCCAGCAGCTTTGGAGGGGCGCAGGGCTACACCTTC. It encodes CASSFGGAQGYTF.

The V gene is TRBV7-9, the J gene TRBJ1-1; no reliable D call. Between the trimmed V and J ends, which lost 1 base and 6 bases, there was a span of 3 bases. CDR3 size: 11 residues. The germline V gene encodes CDR1 SEHNR and CDR2 FQNEAQ (reference sequence). The CDR3 region has the DNA TGTGCCAGCAGCTTAGGATCTGAAGCTTTCTTT. Its translation is CASSLGSEAFF.

This clone has just one count. This chain connects TRBV11-2 to TRBJ2-5, with 7 nucleotides matching TRBD1. Judging by the DNA end, TRBJ2-7 fits better; the J call may be wrong. Germline CDR1 is SGHAT and CDR2 is FQNNGV. The CDR3 sequence is 14 residues long. The CDR3: CASSLRDRAYEQYF. CDR3 nucleotides: TGTGCCAGCAGCCTAAGAGACAGGGCGTACGAGCAGTACTTC.